One and the same sample provided the 7 T cell receptor beta chains below, sequenced in a study of graft-versus-host responses after intestinal transplantation. Repertoires were generated with immunoSEQ multiplex PCR, while TCRdb's copy carries only in-frame clones and drops some. This table holds tens of thousands of clones, roughly 89% found once. No antigen has been identified for these receptors. The sample in question was unstimulated CD4+ T cells sorted from spleen or lymph node cells, obtained before intestinal transplant. The receptors derive from a human donor who received an intestinal transplant.

V usage is TRBV9 and J usage is TRBJ1-5; D is perhaps TRBD1 (5 bases). The V gene lost 0 bases and the J gene lost 1 base, with 8 bases spanning the gap. The germline V gene has CDR1 SGDLS and CDR2 YYNGEE. The CDR3 contains 15 residues. The CDR3 spells CASSVGQGSNQPQHF. In DNA, the CDR3 is TGTGCCAGCAGCGTAGGGCAGGGAAGCAATCAGCCCCAGCATTTT. Full variable domain (outside the CDR3, taken from reference TRBV9 and TRBJ1-5): DSGVTQTPKHLITATGQRVTLRCSPRSGDLSVYWYQQSLDQGLQFLIQYYNGEERAKGNILERFSAQQFPDLHSELNLSSLELGDSALYFCASSVGQGSNQPQHFGDGTRLSIL.

The chain carries TRBV19 and TRBJ1-4, with TRBD1 identical over 11 bases. The germline V gene has CDR1 LNHDA and CDR2 SQIVND (reference sequence). Trimming cost V 6 bases and J 7 bases; bases outside gene matches: 4. This CDR3 region has 14 residues. The CDR3 DNA reads as TGTGCCAGTAGCGAGGGACAGGGGGGTGAAAAACTGTTTTTT. This codes for CASSEGQGGEKLFF.

The V call is TRBV11-3, the J call TRBJ2-1; possibly TRBD2 for D (5 bases). In germline, CDR1 is SGHNT, CDR2 YENEEA. V gave up 3 bases and J gave up 8 bases, with 14 bases separating them. The CDR3 is made up of 14 amino acids. The CDR3 loop is CASSLSSVADEQFF. The CDR3 DNA reads TGTGCCAGCAGCTTGAGTAGCGTGGCGGATGAGCAGTTCTTC.

The rearrangement uses TRBV7-8 and TRBJ2-2; TRBD2 agrees at 10 bases. This CDR3 has 17 amino acids. Germline assignment: CDR1 SGHVS and CDR2 FQNEAQ. The V gene end was trimmed by 2 bases and the J gene end by 7 bases; junction bases not matched to a gene: 10. This CDR3 reads CASSLLIPGLANGELFF. CDR3 in DNA: TGTGCCAGCAGCTTACTAATTCCGGGACTAGCGAACGGGGAGCTGTTTTTT.

This clone showed up just once. The chain has TRBV28 and TRBJ2-3; 14 bases line up with TRBD2. V was pared by 6 bases and J by 1 base, with 6 bases of the junction left unmatched. Germline-derived CDR1 and CDR2 are MDHEN and SYDVKM. The CDR3 covers 17 residues. Here the CDR3 DNA reads TGTGCCAGCAGGTCGACTAGCGGGAGGGCCGGCACAGATACGCAGTATTTT. Translating it yields CASRSTSGRAGTDTQYF.

The V gene is TRBV7-3, the J gene TRBJ2-7; possible D gene TRBD1, 6 bases. Looked up from germline, CDR1 is SGHTA and CDR2 is FQGTGA. The germline V and J ends were trimmed by 1 base and 3 bases, with 7 bases remaining between them. The CDR3 contains 13 residues. The CDR3 coding sequence is TGTGCCAGCAGCTTAAGAGGGGGCTACGAGCAGTACTTC. Protein: CASSLRGGYEQYF.

The DNA for the CDR3 is TGTGCCAGCAGTTACAGTACCGGGAACACTGAAGCTTTCTTT. It specifies CASSYSTGNTEAFF. The chain recombines TRBV6-5 with TRBJ1-1, with unresolved D. This CDR3 is built from 14 residues. Germline V gene data show CDR1 as MNHEY and CDR2 as SVGAGI. V was cut by 2 bases and J by 1 base, with 8 bases left in between.